A single sample gave rise to the 10 T cell receptor beta chains below, sequenced in a study of T cells in Graves' hyperthyroidism and ophthalmopathy. RNA transcripts gave rise to amplified TCR beta CDR3 regions. The TCR CDR3 was amplified in a first-round RT-PCR using the HTBI primer set. TCRdb called the multiplex PCR reads again in MiXCR, with one record for every CDR3 protein. The table shows over 700,000 distinct CDR3 sequences, with around 19% occurring only once. The sample was blood. Source of these receptors: a woman between 45 and 60 years old with Graves' hyperthyroidism that later progressed to Graves' ophthalmopathy.

This clonotype appeared many times. The V call is TRBV6-1, the J call TRBJ1-1; 11 nucleotides line up with TRBD1. J lost 5 bases, V lost 5 bases, and 4 bases had no gene match. Germline V lookup: CDR1 MNHNS, CDR2 SASEGT. The CDR3 length is 14 residues. The CDR3 nucleotides read TGTGCCAGCAGTCGGGACAGGGGGACAACTGAAGCTTTCTTT. This encodes CASSRDRGTTEAFF.

Many counts were recorded for this clonotype. The rearrangement links TRBV30 to TRBJ1-1; D not resolved. Trimming removed 2 bases from V and 4 bases from J, with 2 bases in between. The CDR3 has 10 residues. From germline, CDR1 is GTSNPN and CDR2 SVGIG (reference sequence). As DNA, the CDR3 is TGTGCCTGGAGTTCCACTGAAGCTTTCTTT. It codes for CAWSSTEAFF.

A note on this clonotype: A single base separates this from a much larger clone, so it may be a read error. This chain links TRBV15 with TRBJ1-4; 7 positions agree with TRBD1. The CDR3 covers 18 residues. Germline V lookup: CDR1 LNHNV, CDR2 YYDKDF (reference sequence). CDR3 in amino acids: CTTSRGQAGATVNEKLFF. The CDR3 DNA reads as TGTACCACCAGCAGAGGACAGGCCGGTGCAACGGTGAATGAAAAACTGTTTTTT.

This clonotype was detected many times. The CDR3 bases are TGTGCCTGGAGTGCCGGGCCGGCGGTAGCTTTCTTT. Translation gives CAWSAGPAVAFF. This chain uses TRBV30 with TRBJ1-1; D uncertain. The CDR3 is made up of 12 amino acids. Looked up from germline, CDR1 is GTSNPN and CDR2 is SVGIG (reference sequence). Trimming shortened V by 1 base and J by 10 bases, and 13 bases separated the two germline ends.

Of note for this clonotype: Mismatch with germline at one junction end may stem from a read error. This sequence joins TRBV5-8 and TRBJ2-3; 8 bases fit TRBD2. Germline V lookup: CDR1 SGHTS, CDR2 YDEGEE. This CDR3 has 17 amino acids. Here the CDR3 DNA reads TGTGCCAGCAGCGCTAGGGGGAGCGGGGGAGTCACAGGTACGCAGTATTTT. Residues: CASSARGSGGVTGTQYF. Filled out from reference TRBV5-8 and TRBJ2-3, the complete variable domain reads EAGVTQSPTHLIKTRGQQATLRCSPISGHTSVYWYQQALGLGLQFLLWYDEGEERNRGNFPPRFSGRQFPNYSSELNVNALELEDSALYLCASSARGSGGVTGTQYFGPGTRLTVL.

V is TRBV29-1 and J is TRBJ1-2, with a possible D match to TRBD1 (5 bases). The germline V gene has CDR1 SQVTM and CDR2 ANQGSEA. With 6 bases removed from V and 2 bases from J, the gap between germline ends came to 7 bases. This CDR3 region has 11 residues. The CDR3 loop is CSVTENYGYTF. DNA for the CDR3: TGCAGCGTGACAGAGAACTATGGCTACACCTTC.

This clonotype was recorded a few times. This CDR3 is CASRDNSGNTIYF. The CDR3 nucleotides read TGTGCCAGCAGGGACAACTCTGGAAACACCATATATTTT. The gene calls are TRBV12-3 or TRBV12-4 and TRBJ1-3, with a tentative D call TRBD1 (5 bases). This CDR3 contains 13 residues. The ends were cut back, 6 bases at V and 0 bases at J, with 6 bases in the middle.

This clonotype was picked up a small number of times. J is TRBJ2-5 and V is TRBV7-9; TRBD1 matches 8 bases. V gave up 4 bases and J gave up 5 bases; unmatched junction bases: 6. Germline CDR1 reads SEHNR; CDR2 reads FQNEAQ (reference sequence). CDR3 length equals 14 residues. CDR3 protein: CASSWTGMKETQYF. The CDR3 DNA reads TGTGCCAGCAGCTGGACAGGGATGAAGGAGACCCAGTACTTC.

The chain combines TRBV5-1 with TRBJ2-2, with 10 bases fitting TRBD2. CDR1 and CDR2 from the germline V gene are SGHRS and YFSETQ. The CDR3 is 19 amino acids. V lost 6 bases and J lost 4; bases outside the gene matches: 18. The CDR3 nucleotides are TGCGCCAGCACCCTAGACCCCCTACTAGCGGGGCCTAGCACCGGGGAGCTGTTTTTT. Translated: CASTLDPLLAGPSTGELFF.

The chain combines TRBV18 with TRBJ2-5, with D unclear. This CDR3 has 15 amino acids. V gave up 5 bases and J gave up 0 bases, with 13 bases separating them. Germline V gene data show CDR1 as KGHSH and CDR2 as LQKENI. In DNA, the CDR3 is TGTGCCAGCTCAAGACCGAGTATCTACCAAGAGACCCAGTACTTC. It codes for CASSRPSIYQETQYF.